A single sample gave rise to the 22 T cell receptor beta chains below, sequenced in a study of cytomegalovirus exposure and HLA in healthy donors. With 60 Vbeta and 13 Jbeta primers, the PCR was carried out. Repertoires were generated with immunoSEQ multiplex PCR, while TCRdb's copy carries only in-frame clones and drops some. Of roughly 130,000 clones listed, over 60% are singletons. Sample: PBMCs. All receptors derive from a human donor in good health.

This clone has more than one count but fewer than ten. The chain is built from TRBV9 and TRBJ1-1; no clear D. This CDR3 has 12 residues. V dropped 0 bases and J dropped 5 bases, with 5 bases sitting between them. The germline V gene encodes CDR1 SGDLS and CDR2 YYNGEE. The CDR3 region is CASSVAMTEAFF. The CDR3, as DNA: TGTGCCAGCAGCGTAGCTATGACTGAAGCTTTCTTT.

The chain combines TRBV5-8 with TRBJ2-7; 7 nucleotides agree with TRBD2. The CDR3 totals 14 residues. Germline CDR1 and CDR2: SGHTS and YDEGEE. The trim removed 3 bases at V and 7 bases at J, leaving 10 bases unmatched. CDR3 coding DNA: TGTGCCAGCAGCTCGGGACTATCGGGATTGGAGCAGTACTTC. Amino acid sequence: CASSSGLSGLEQYF.

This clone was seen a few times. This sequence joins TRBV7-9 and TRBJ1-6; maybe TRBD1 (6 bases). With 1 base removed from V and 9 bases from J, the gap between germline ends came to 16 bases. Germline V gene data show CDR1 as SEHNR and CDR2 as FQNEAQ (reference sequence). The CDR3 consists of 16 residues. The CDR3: CASSLGSGGLGSPLHF. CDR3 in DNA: TGTGCCAGCAGCTTAGGTTCCGGGGGGCTGGGTTCACCCCTCCACTTT.

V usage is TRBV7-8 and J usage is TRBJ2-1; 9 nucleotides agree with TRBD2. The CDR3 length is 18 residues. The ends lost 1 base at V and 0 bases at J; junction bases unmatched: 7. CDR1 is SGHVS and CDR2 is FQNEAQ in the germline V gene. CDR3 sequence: CASSLGSSGRISYNEQFF. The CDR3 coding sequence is TGTGCCAGCAGCTTAGGGAGTAGCGGGAGAATCTCCTACAATGAGCAGTTCTTC. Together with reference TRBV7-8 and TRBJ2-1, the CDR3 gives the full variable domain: GAGVSQSPRYKVAKRGQDVALRCDPISGHVSLFWYQQALGQGPEFLTYFQNEAQLDKSGLPSDRFFAERPEGSVSTLKIQRTQQEDSAVYLCASSLGSSGRISYNEQFFGPGTRLTVL.

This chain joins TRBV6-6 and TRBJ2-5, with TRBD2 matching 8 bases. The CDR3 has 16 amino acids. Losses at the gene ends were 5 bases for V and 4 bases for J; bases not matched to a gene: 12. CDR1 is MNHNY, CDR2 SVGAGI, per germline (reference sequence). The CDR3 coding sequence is TGTGCCAGCAGTGCCCTTTCCAGCGGGAGTTTAGAGACCCAGTACTTC. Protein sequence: CASSALSSGSLETQYF.

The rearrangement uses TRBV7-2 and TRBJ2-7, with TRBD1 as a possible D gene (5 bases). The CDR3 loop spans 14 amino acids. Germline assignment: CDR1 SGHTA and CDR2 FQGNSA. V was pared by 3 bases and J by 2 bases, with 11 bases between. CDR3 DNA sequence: TGTGCCAGCAGCTTGAGCCAGGGTCCCTACGAGCAGTACTTC. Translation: CASSLSQGPYEQYF.

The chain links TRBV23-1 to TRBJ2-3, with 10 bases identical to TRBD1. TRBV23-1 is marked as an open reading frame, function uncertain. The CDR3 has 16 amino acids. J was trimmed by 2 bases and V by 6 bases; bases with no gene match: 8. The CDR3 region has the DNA TGCGCCAGCAGCCCCCCCGGGACAGGGGACACAGATACGCAGTATTTT. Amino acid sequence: CASSPPGTGDTDTQYF.

CDR3 in amino acids: CASSYAQGVGDNSPLHF. The CDR3 coding sequence is TGTGCCAGCAGCTACGCACAGGGGGTTGGTGATAATTCACCCCTCCACTTT. This sequence joins TRBV7-9 and TRBJ1-6; TRBD1 agrees at 8 bases. The CDR3 has 17 amino acids. J gave up 5 bases and V 4 bases, and 10 bases lay outside the gene matches. From germline, CDR1 is SEHNR and CDR2 FQNEAQ (reference sequence).

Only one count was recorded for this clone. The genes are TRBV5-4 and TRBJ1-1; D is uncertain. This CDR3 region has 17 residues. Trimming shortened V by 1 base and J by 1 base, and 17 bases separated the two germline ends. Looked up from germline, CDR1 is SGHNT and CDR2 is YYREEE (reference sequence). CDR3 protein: CASSLPRAGVANTEAFF. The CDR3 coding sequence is TGTGCCAGCAGCTTGCCGAGGGCCGGGGTCGCGAACACTGAAGCTTTCTTT.

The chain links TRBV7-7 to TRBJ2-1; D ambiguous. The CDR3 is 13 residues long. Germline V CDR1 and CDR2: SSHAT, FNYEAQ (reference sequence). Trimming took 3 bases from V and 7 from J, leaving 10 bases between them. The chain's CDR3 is CASSFPDGNEQFF. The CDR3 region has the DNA TGTGCCAGCAGCTTCCCAGACGGGAATGAGCAGTTCTTC.

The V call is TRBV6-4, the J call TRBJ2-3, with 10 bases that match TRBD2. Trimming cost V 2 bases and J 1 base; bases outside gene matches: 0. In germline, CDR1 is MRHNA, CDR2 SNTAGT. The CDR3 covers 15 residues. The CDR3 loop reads CASSDGTSGTDTQYF. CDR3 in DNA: TGTGCCAGCAGTGACGGGACTAGCGGCACAGATACGCAGTATTTT.

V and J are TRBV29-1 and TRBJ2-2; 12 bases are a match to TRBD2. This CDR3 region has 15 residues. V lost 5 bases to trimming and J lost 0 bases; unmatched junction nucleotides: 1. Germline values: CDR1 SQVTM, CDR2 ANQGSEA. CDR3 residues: CSVTSGRSNTGELFF. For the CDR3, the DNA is TGCAGCGTTACTAGCGGGAGGTCGAACACCGGGGAGCTGTTTTTT.

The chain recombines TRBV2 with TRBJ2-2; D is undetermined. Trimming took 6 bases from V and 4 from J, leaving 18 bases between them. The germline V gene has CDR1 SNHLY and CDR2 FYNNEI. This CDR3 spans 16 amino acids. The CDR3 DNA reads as TGTGCCAGCAGCCCCTCCCCCCAGGCACCCACCGGGGAGCTGTTTTTT. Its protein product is CASSPSPQAPTGELFF.

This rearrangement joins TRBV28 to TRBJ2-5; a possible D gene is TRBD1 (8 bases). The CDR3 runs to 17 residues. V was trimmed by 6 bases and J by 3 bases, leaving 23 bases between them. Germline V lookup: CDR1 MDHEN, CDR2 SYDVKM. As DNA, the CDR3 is TGTGCCAGCAGCTTAGACAGGGGAGGGTTAGGAAAAGAGACCCAGTACTTC. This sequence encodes CASSLDRGGLGKETQYF.

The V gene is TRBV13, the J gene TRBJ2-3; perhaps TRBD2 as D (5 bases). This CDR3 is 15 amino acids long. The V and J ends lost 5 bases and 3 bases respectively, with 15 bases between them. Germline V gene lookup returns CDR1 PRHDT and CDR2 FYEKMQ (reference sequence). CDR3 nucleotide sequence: TGTGCCAGCAGCGACTCTGGGAGAATTACAGATACGCAGTATTTT. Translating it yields CASSDSGRITDTQYF.

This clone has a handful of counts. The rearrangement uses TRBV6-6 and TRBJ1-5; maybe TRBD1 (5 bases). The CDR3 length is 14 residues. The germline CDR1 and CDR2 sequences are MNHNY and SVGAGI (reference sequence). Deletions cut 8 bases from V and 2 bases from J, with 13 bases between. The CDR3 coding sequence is TGTGCCAGCGACGCGGGGCAGGGCAATCAGCCCCAGCATTTT. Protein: CASDAGQGNQPQHF.

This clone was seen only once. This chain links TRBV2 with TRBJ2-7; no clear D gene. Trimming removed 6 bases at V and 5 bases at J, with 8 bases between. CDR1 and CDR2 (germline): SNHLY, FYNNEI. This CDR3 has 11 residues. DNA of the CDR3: TGTGCCAGCAGGACTTATAACGAGCAGTACTTC. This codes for CASRTYNEQYF.

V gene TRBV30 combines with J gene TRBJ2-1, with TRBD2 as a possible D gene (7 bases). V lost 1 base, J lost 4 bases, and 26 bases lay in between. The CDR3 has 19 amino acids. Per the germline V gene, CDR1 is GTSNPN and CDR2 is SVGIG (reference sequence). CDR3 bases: TGTGCCTGGAGTGGATACTCGCGCGGGGGCCTACTTCAGTACAATGAGCAGTTCTTC. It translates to CAWSGYSRGGLLQYNEQFF.

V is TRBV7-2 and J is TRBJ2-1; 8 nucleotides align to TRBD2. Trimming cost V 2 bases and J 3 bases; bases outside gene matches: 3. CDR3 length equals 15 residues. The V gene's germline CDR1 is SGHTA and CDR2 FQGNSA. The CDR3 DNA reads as TGTGCCAGCAGCTTAACCGGGACTAGCTACAATGAGCAGTTCTTC. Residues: CASSLTGTSYNEQFF.

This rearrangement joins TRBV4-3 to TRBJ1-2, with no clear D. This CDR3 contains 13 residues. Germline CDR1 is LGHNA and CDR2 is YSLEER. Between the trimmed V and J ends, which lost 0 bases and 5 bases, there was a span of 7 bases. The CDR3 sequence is CASSQDIEYGYTF. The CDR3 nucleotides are TGCGCCAGCAGCCAAGATATCGAGTATGGCTACACCTTC.

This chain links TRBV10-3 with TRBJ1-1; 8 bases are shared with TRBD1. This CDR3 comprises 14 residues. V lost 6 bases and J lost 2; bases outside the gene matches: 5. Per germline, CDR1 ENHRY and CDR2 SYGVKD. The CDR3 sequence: CAIRVQGANTEAFF. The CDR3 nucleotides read TGTGCCATCAGGGTTCAGGGGGCAAACACTGAAGCTTTCTTT.

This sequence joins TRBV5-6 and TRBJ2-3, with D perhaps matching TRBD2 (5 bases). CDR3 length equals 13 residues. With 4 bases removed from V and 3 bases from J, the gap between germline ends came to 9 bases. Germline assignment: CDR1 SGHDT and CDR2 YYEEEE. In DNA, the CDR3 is TGTGCCAGCAGCGGGAGACCGACAGATACGCAGTATTTT. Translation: CASSGRPTDTQYF.